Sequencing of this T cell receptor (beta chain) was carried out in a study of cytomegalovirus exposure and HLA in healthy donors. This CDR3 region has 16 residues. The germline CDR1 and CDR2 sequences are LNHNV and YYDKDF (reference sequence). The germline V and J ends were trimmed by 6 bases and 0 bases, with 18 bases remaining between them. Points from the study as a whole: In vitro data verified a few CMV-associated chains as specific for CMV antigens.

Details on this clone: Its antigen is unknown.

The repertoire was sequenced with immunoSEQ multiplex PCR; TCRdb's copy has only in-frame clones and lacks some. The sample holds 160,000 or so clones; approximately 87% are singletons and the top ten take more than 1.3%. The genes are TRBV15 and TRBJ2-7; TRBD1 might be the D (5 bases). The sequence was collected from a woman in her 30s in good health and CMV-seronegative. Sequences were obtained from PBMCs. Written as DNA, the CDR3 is TGTGCCACCAGACCCGTTGGGGCTAGTGACTCCTACGAGCAGTACTTC. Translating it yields CATRPVGASDSYEQYF.